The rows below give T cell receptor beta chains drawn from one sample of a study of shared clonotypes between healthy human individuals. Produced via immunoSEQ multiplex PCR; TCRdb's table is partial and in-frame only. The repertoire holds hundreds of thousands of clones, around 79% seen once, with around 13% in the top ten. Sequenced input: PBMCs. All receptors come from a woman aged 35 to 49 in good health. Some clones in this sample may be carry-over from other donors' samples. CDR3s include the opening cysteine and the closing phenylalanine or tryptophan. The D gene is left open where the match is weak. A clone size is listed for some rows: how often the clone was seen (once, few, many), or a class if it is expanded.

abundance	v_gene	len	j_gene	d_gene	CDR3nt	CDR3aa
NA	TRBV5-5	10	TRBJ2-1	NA	TGTGCCAGCAGCTTGTATGAGCAGTTCTTC	CASSLYEQFF
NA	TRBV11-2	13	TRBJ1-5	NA	TGTGCCAGCAGCTTAGATAGCAATCAGCCCCAGCATTTT	CASSLDSNQPQHF
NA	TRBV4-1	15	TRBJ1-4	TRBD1	TGCGCCAGCAGAGGGATCGACAGGGGAGATGAAAAACTGTTTTTT	CASRGIDRGDEKLFF
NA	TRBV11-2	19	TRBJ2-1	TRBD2	TGTGCCAGCGGAGTCTGGCCTAGCGGGAGGGTGGGGATTAACAATGAGCAGTTCTTC	CASGVWPSGRVGINNEQFF
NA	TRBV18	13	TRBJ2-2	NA	TGTGCCAGCTCACGGGGTAGCGTCGGGGAGCTGTTTTTT	CASSRGSVGELFF
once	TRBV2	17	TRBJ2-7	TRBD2	TGTGCCAGCACCTCCGGGAGGCTAGCGGGAGATTCCCACGAGCAGTACTTC	CASTSGRLAGDSHEQYF
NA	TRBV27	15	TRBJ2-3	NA	TGTGCCAGCAGCCGGTCGGGGGTCAACACAGATACGCAGTATTTT	CASSRSGVNTDTQYF
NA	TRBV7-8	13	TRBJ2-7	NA	TGTGCCAGCAGCGCCAGAACAGGTTACGAGCAGTACTTC	CASSARTGYEQYF
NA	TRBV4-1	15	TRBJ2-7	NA	TGCGCCAGCAGCCCCCGGTGGCAGGGGACCGACGAGCAGTACTTC	CASSPRWQGTDEQYF
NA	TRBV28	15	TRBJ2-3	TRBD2	TGTGCCAGCACCCAAGCGGGAGTTCAGGCAGATACGCAGTATTTT	CASTQAGVQADTQYF
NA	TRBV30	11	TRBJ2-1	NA	TGTGCCTGGAGTGACGGCCACGGGCAGTTCTTC	CAWSDGHGQFF
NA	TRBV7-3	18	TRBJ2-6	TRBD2	TGTGCCAGCAGCTTAAGCGGGAGGGTAAACTCTGGGGCCAACGTCCTGACTTTC	CASSLSGRVNSGANVLTF
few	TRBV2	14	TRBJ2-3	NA	TGTGCCAGCAGGGCCCGTGAAAGCACAGATACGCAGTATTTT	CASRARESTDTQYF
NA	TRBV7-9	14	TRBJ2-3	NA	TGTGCCAGCAGATTAGTTCGCACCACAGATACGCAGTATTTT	CASRLVRTTDTQYF
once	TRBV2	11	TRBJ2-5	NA	TGTGCCAGCAGTGATAGGGAGACCCAGTACTTC	CASSDRETQYF
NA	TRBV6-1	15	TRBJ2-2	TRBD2	TGTGCCAGCAGTGCAAGCGGGAGCCACACCGGGGAGCTGTTTTTT	CASSASGSHTGELFF
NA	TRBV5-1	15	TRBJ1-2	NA	TGCGCCAGCAGCTTGGACAGGGTTGGGAACTATGGCTACACCTTC	CASSLDRVGNYGYTF